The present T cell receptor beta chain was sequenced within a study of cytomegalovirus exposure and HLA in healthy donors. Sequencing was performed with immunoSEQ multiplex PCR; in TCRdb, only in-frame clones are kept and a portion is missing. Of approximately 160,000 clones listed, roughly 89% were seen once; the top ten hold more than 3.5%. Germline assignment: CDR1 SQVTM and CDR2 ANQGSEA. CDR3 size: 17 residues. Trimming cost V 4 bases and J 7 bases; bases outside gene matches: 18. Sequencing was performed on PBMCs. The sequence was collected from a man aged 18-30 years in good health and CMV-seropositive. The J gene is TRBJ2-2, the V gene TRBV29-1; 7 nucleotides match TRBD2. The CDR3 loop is CSVVGWGRAAGNGELFF. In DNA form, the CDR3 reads TGCAGCGTTGTAGGTTGGGGGAGGGCCGCTGGTAACGGGGAGCTGTTTTTT.